The rows below give T cell receptor beta chains drawn from one sample of a study of CD8+ T cells in alopecia areata. The method was immunoSEQ multiplex PCR; TCRdb's version includes in-frame clones alone and lacks a portion of them. The table lists approximately 150,000 clones, less than 75% of them singletons. The sample in question was CD4+ T cells sorted from blood, obtained at approximately week 60, from a patient treated with tofacitinib. These receptors were obtained from a human donor with alopecia areata. CDR3s include the opening cysteine and the closing phenylalanine or tryptophan. D genes are given only for firm matches. Expanded clones are given a class, and other clones once, few, many or no size at all.

>NA|NA|TRBJ2-7|TRBV29-1
TGCAGCGTAGTGAAGGGGCCAGGGCCCCTTGGGGAGCAGTACTTC
CSVVKGPGPLGEQYF
>NA|NA|TRBJ2-1|TRBV6-5
TGTGCCAGCAGCCACCCACAGGACAATGAGCAGTTCTTC
CASSHPQDNEQFF
>NA|NA|TRBJ2-1|TRBV7-3
TGTGCCAGCAGCCTGATCGGCGGGCCGATCGATGAGCAGTTCTTC
CASSLIGGPIDEQFF
>NA|NA|TRBJ2-7|TRBV6-6
TGTGCCAGCAGAGTTCAGGGGCTCTCCTACGAGCAGTACTTC
CASRVQGLSYEQYF
>TRBD1|few|TRBJ1-5|TRBV2
TGTGCCAGCAGGGGAGACAGGGCTAGCAATCAGCCCCAGCATTTT
CASRGDRASNQPQHF
>TRBD2|NA|TRBJ2-4|TRBV28
TGTGCCAGCAGTTCTAGCGGGGACTACAAAAACATTCAGTACTTC
CASSSSGDYKNIQYF
>NA|NA|TRBJ2-7|TRBV9
TGTGCCAGCAGCGTAGGTCCGCGGGGCTACGAGCAGTACTTC
CASSVGPRGYEQYF
>NA|few|TRBJ1-5|TRBV7-9
TGTGCCAGCAGCTTAGACGGTCAGCCCCAGCATTTT
CASSLDGQPQHF
>NA|NA|TRBJ1-1|TRBV6-5
TGTGCCAGCAGTTACTCTACGGGCACTGAAGCTTTCTTT
CASSYSTGTEAFF
>TRBD2|NA|TRBJ2-3|TRBV7-2
TGTGCCAGCAGCTTAGGCCCTAGCGGGGGGGTCGACAGGCAGTATTTT
CASSLGPSGGVDRQYF
>TRBD1|NA|TRBJ1-2|TRBV6-5
TGTGCCAGCAGTTACTCGCCCGGACAGGTTCATGGCTACACCTTC
CASSYSPGQVHGYTF
>NA|NA|TRBJ1-5|TRBV30
TGTGCCTGGAGTAATGGGCCCCTTCCTAATCAGCCCCAGCATTTT
CAWSNGPLPNQPQHF
>NA|NA|TRBJ1-2|TRBV29-1
TGCAGCGTTGAAGTGGGGCGTCCTCTGGGCTACACCTTC
CSVEVGRPLGYTF
>NA|NA|TRBJ1-1|TRBV29-1
TGCAGCGTACATCGTCGGCTGAACACTGAAGCTTTCTTT
CSVHRRLNTEAFF
>NA|few|TRBJ2-7|TRBV6-5
TGTGCCAGCAGTTTCACCATGGCGGCCTACGAGCAGTACTTC
CASSFTMAAYEQYF
>NA|few|TRBJ2-2|TRBV6-5
TGTGCCAGCAGTTACCGTCCAGGGGTCGAGGCCGGGGAGCTGTTTTTT
CASSYRPGVEAGELFF
>NA|NA|TRBJ2-7|TRBV4-1
TGCGCCAGCAGCCAAGTTAACCCAGCTCTCCACGAGCAGTACTTC
CASSQVNPALHEQYF
>NA|few|TRBJ1-1|TRBV4-1
TGCGCCAGCAGCCAAGTCCTGACAGGGAACACTGAAGCTTTCTTT
CASSQVLTGNTEAFF
>NA|NA|TRBJ1-3|TRBV18
TGTGCCAGCTCACCGGACAGATCAAACACCATATATTTT
CASSPDRSNTIYF
>TRBD1|NA|TRBJ2-7|TRBV28
TGTGCCAGCAGACCGGGACAGAGCTACGAGCAGTACTTC
CASRPGQSYEQYF
>NA|NA|TRBJ1-1|TRBV5-6
TGTGCCAGCAGCGTTAACCTGGGGGACACTGAAGCTTTCTTT
CASSVNLGDTEAFF
>NA|NA|TRBJ2-7|TRBV5-1
TGCGCCAGCAGCTTGAAGTCAGAATACGAGCAGTACTTC
CASSLKSEYEQYF
>NA|NA|TRBJ1-5|TRBV9
TGTGCCAGCAGCGTAGGTCCAGGGCAGGGAGAGCAGCCCCAGCATTTT
CASSVGPGQGEQPQHF
>NA|NA|TRBJ2-2|TRBV5-6
TGTGCCACCGGCGGGCCGGCCGGGGAGCTGTTTTTT
CATGGPAGELFF
>NA|NA|TRBJ2-1|TRBV5-6
TGTGCCAGCAGCCCAGGCTCGAGCTCCTACAATGAGCAGTTCTTC
CASSPGSSSYNEQFF
>TRBD1|few|TRBJ2-7|TRBV30
TGTGCCTGGGCCCGGGACAGGAACTACGAGCAGTACTTC
CAWARDRNYEQYF
>TRBD1|once|TRBJ1-2|TRBV2
TGTGCCAGCAGGGCAGGGGGTACTAACTATGGCTACACCTTC
CASRAGGTNYGYTF
>NA|NA|TRBJ2-7|TRBV29-1
TGCAGCGCTAATTTGGGTCCCCTCGAGCAGTACTTC
CSANLGPLEQYF
>TRBD2|NA|TRBJ2-7|TRBV10-3
TGTGCCATCAGTGAGAAGTTGGGAGGGGACCGCTCCTACGAGCAGTACTTC
CAISEKLGGDRSYEQYF